A selection of T cell receptor beta chains follows, all from one sample in a study of blood T cell repertoires in COVID-19. Sequenced by immunoSEQ multiplex PCR; TCRdb stores in-frame clones only, minus some. The data contain a few hundred thousand clones, approximately 90% of them singletons. The material sequenced was PBMCs or T cells enriched from blood (not recorded which). These receptors originate from a woman aged 55-70 years in a cohort exposed to, infected with or recovered from COVID-19 (not recorded which). Each CDR3 is given with its conserved first and last residue. The D gene is left open where the match is weak. For some rows the clone size is stated as once, few or many, or as a class when expanded; others skip it.

J gene,D gene,V gene,clone size,CDR3 DNA,CDR3 protein
TRBJ1-3,NA,TRBV25-1,NA,TGTGCCAGTGGACCCGACAGATTCTCTGGAAACACCATATATTTT,CASGPDRFSGNTIYF
TRBJ2-3,NA,TRBV7-2,NA,TGTGCCAGCAGCCCCAGGGATAAGGGCGGGACCCGCACAGATACGCAGTATTTT,CASSPRDKGGTRTDTQYF
TRBJ1-3,NA,TRBV7-8,NA,TGTGCCAGCAGAGCCAGCAGGGTAGCTGGAAACACCATATATTTT,CASRASRVAGNTIYF
TRBJ1-5,NA,TRBV3-1/TRBV3-2,NA,TGTGCCAGCAGCCAAGAAGACAGGCCCAATCAGCCCCAGCATTTT,CASSQEDRPNQPQHF
TRBJ1-4,TRBD1,TRBV29-1,once,TGCAGCGTGCCGGGACAGGGCGGAGAAAAACTGTTTTTT,CSVPGQGGEKLFF
TRBJ2-1,NA,TRBV28,NA,TGTGCCAGCAGTTTCCGGGAAGGGATCAATGAGCAGTTCTTC,CASSFREGINEQFF
TRBJ2-1,TRBD2,TRBV10-3,NA,TGTGCCATCAGTGAGGTCGGACTAGCGGGAGGTCTCTCCTACAATGAGCAGTTCTTC,CAISEVGLAGGLSYNEQFF
TRBJ1-2,NA,TRBV7-3,NA,TGTGCCAGCAGCCCTCTACCATCTAACTATGGCTACACCTTC,CASSPLPSNYGYTF
TRBJ1-6,NA,TRBV30,NA,TGTGCCTGGAGTGTAAGGGGCAGCCGCTCCTATAATTCACCCCTCCACTTT,CAWSVRGSRSYNSPLHF
TRBJ2-7,NA,TRBV14,NA,TGTGCCAGCAGCCAAGTGAGCTCCTACGAGCAGTACTTC,CASSQVSSYEQYF
TRBJ2-1,TRBD2,TRBV7-3,NA,TGTGCCAGCAGCCCACTTAAGACGACTAGCGGAGTCGGTGAGCAGTTCTTC,CASSPLKTTSGVGEQFF
TRBJ1-2,NA,TRBV6-5,NA,TGTGCCAGCAGTTACTTGGACAGTGGACTGTATGGCTACACCTTC,CASSYLDSGLYGYTF
TRBJ1-2,NA,TRBV29-1,NA,TGCAGCGTTGACAGGGGATGGAGCTATGGCTACACCTTC,CSVDRGWSYGYTF
TRBJ2-7,NA,TRBV30,few,TGTGCCTGGAGTGTAAGCTACCTCTACGAGCAGTACTTC,CAWSVSYLYEQYF
TRBJ1-5,NA,TRBV5-1,NA,TGCGCCAGCAGCTTGAGTCCAGGGGATAGCAATCAGCCCCAGCATTTT,CASSLSPGDSNQPQHF
TRBJ1-1,TRBD1,TRBV19,NA,TGTGCCAGTAGTCCGACGGACAGGGCCCTTCTGGGTGAAGCTTTCTTT,CASSPTDRALLGEAFF
TRBJ2-1,TRBD1,TRBV2,NA,TGTGCCAGCGGCTTGGACAGGGCCCCCTACAATGAGCAGTTCTTC,CASGLDRAPYNEQFF
TRBJ2-3,NA,TRBV5-8,NA,TGTGCCAGCAGCTTGGGCGGGGCTGACACAGATACGCAGTATTTT,CASSLGGADTDTQYF
TRBJ2-3,TRBD2,TRBV28,NA,TGTGCCAGCAGTTTATGGACTAGCGGCACAGATACGCAGTATTTT,CASSLWTSGTDTQYF
TRBJ1-2,TRBD1,TRBV7-9,few,TGTGCCAGCAGCTCCAGGGGGCTTGGCTACACCTTC,CASSSRGLGYTF
TRBJ2-3,TRBD2,TRBV27,NA,TGTGCCAGCAGTGCGGGACTAATGTTGGGCGCAGATACGCAGTATTTT,CASSAGLMLGADTQYF
TRBJ2-1,NA,TRBV7-3,NA,TGTGCCAGCAGCTACGACTTAGCGGTGTACAATGAGCAGTTCTTC,CASSYDLAVYNEQFF
TRBJ1-2,TRBD1,TRBV2,NA,TGTGCCAGCAGTTCCGGGACAGGGAACCATGGCTACACCTTC,CASSSGTGNHGYTF
TRBJ2-7,NA,TRBV30,NA,TGTGCCTACACGCCCAGGTTGGGGGGGGCCTCCTACGAGCAGTACTTC,CAYTPRLGGASYEQYF
TRBJ2-5,TRBD1,TRBV5-6,NA,TGTGCCAGCAGCCCACGGACAGGGGGGAAGGAGACCCAGTACTTC,CASSPRTGGKETQYF
TRBJ1-1,NA,TRBV18,NA,TGTGCCAGCTCACCCGCGGGGAGGGTAGAGACTGAAGCTTTCTTT,CASSPAGRVETEAFF
TRBJ1-5,NA,TRBV6-5,NA,TGTGCCAGCAGTCCAGGGGGCAATCAGCCCCAGCATTTT,CASSPGGNQPQHF
TRBJ2-2,TRBD1,TRBV2,NA,TGTGCCAGCAGTGAGGACAGGGGAAGGAACACCGGGGAGCTGTTTTTT,CASSEDRGRNTGELFF
TRBJ1-5,TRBD1,TRBV15,NA,TGTGCCACCAGCGCTCCCGGACAGGCCATTAGCAATCAGCCCCAGCATTTT,CATSAPGQAISNQPQHF
TRBJ2-7,TRBD1,TRBV19,NA,TGTGCCAGTAGTACCTCAACAGGGGGCAAGATTGCGCAGTACTTC,CASSTSTGGKIAQYF
TRBJ2-6,TRBD2,TRBV30,once,TGTGCCTGGACTAGCGGGAAGGCTGGGGCCAACGTCCTGACTTTC,CAWTSGKAGANVLTF
TRBJ1-1,NA,TRBV5-4,NA,TGTGCCAGCAGCCTGGATGGACTCCAGGGGCGGACTGAAGCTTTCTTT,CASSLDGLQGRTEAFF
TRBJ1-2,NA,TRBV4-1,NA,TGCGCCAGCAGCCCCCAGGAAGCTAACTATGGCTACACCTTC,CASSPQEANYGYTF
TRBJ1-6,NA,TRBV5-5,NA,TGTGCCAGCAGCTTCGTAACCTCACTTACAGGGTTACCCCTCCACTTT,CASSFVTSLTGLPLHF
TRBJ2-1,NA,TRBV7-3,once,TGTGCCAGCAGCTTTGGAGGGCGACGCTACAATGAGCAGTTCTTC,CASSFGGRRYNEQFF
TRBJ2-1,TRBD2,TRBV18,few,TGTGCCAGCTCACCCGGACTAGCCAGCTCCTACAATGAGCAGTTCTTC,CASSPGLASSYNEQFF
TRBJ1-5,TRBD1,TRBV19,NA,TGTGCCAGTAGGGGGGGACAGCGGGATCAGCCCCAGCATTTT,CASRGGQRDQPQHF
TRBJ1-1,NA,TRBV18,NA,TGTGCCAGCTCACCCCTTGGGCGGGGAAAGGCTGAAGCTTTCTTT,CASSPLGRGKAEAFF
TRBJ2-7,TRBD2,TRBV4-3,NA,TGCGCCAGCAGCCCAGGACTAGCCCTTTCCTACGAGCAGTACTTC,CASSPGLALSYEQYF
TRBJ2-5,NA,TRBV5-1,NA,TGCGCCAGCAGCTTGGCCCTACAAGAGACCCAGTACTTC,CASSLALQETQYF
TRBJ1-2,TRBD1,TRBV20-1,NA,TGCAGTGCTAGCCGACAGGGAGGCTACACCTTC,CSASRQGGYTF
TRBJ2-7,TRBD2,TRBV2,NA,TGTGCCAGCAGTTCTAGCGGGACCCCCTACGAGCAGTACTTC,CASSSSGTPYEQYF
TRBJ2-5,TRBD2,TRBV30,NA,TGTGCCTGGAGTAGCGGGAGGTCTCCCTCGACCCAGTACTTC,CAWSSGRSPSTQYF
TRBJ2-2,NA,TRBV5-1,NA,TGCGCCAGCAGCTTCGAGGGCCACGGGGAGCTGTTTTTT,CASSFEGHGELFF
TRBJ2-7,NA,TRBV27,NA,TGTGCCAGCAGTCCCGACGGGACCTACGAGCAGTACTTC,CASSPDGTYEQYF
TRBJ2-1,NA,TRBV7-8,NA,TGTGCCAGCAGCTTAATGCGTTCAAGCTCGGGACATTACAATGAGCAGTTCTTC,CASSLMRSSSGHYNEQFF
TRBJ2-3,TRBD2,TRBV19,NA,TGTGCCAGTAGACTAGCGGGACGGGATACGCAGTATTTT,CASRLAGRDTQYF